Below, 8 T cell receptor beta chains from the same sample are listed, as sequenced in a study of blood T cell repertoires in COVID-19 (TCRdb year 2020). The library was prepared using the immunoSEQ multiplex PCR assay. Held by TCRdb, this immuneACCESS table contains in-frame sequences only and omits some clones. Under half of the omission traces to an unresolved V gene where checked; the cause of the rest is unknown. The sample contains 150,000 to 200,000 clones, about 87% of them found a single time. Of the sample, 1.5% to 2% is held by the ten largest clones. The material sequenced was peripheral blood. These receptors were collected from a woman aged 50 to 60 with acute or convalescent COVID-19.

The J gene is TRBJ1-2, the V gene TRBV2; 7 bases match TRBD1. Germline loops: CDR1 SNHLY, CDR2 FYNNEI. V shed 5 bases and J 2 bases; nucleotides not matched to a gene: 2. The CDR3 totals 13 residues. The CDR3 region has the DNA TGTGCCAGCAGTCGACAGGGCAACTATGGCTACACCTTC. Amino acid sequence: CASSRQGNYGYTF.

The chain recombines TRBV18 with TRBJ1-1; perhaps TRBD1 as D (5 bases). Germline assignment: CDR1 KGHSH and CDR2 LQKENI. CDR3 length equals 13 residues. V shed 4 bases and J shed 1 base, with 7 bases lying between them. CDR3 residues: CASSLGQNTEAFF. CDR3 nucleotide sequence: TGTGCCAGCTCACTCGGACAGAACACTGAAGCTTTCTTT.

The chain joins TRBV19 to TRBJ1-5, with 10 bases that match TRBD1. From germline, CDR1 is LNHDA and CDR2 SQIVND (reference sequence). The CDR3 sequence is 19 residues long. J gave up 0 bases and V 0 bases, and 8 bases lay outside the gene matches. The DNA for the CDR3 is TGTGCCAGTAGTATAGAGGGGACAGGGGTGGCCCTTAGCAATCAGCCCCAGCATTTT. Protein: CASSIEGTGVALSNQPQHF.

In DNA, the CDR3 is TGTGCCAGCAGCGCCTCGGGGATCTACAATGAGCAGTTCTTC. Its protein product is CASSASGIYNEQFF. The chain joins TRBV6-5 to TRBJ2-1, with D possibly matching TRBD2 (5 bases). This CDR3 has 14 residues. The V end was cut by 6 bases, the J end by 3 bases, with 12 bases between. CDR1 MNHEY and CDR2 SVGAGI come from the germline V gene.

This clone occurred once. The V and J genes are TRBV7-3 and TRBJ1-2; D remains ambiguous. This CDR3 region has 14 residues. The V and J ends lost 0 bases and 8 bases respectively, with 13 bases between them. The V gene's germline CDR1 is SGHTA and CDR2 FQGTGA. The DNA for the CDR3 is TGTGCCAGCAGCTTAACTATCGAGGGAGGGGGCTACACCTTC. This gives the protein CASSLTIEGGGYTF.

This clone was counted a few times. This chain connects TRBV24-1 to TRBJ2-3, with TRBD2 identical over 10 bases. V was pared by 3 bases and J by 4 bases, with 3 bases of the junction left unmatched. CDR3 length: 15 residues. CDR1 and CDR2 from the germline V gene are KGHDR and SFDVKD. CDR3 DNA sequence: TGTGCCACCAGTGATAGCGGGAGGGCCTCAGATACGCAGTATTTT. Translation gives CATSDSGRASDTQYF.

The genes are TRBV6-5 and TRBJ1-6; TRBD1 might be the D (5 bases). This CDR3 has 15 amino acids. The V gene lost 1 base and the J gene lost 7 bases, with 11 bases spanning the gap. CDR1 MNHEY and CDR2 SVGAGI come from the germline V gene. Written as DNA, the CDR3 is TGTGCCAGCAGTTACTTCACAGGCCTCAATTCACCCCTCCACTTT. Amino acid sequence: CASSYFTGLNSPLHF.

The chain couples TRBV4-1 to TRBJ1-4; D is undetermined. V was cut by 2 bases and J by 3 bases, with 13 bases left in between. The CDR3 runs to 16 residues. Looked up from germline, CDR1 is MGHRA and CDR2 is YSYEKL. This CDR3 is CASSQSGASPNEKLFF. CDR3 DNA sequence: TGCGCCAGCAGCCAAAGCGGCGCCAGCCCTAATGAAAAACTGTTTTTT.